The source of this T cell receptor beta chain is a study of shared T cell receptors in the human thymus. J was trimmed by 3 bases and V by 1 base; bases with no gene match: 4. Germline V gene sequence: CDR1 MNHEY, CDR2 SMNVEV (reference sequence). The CDR3 is 15 amino acids. Produced via immunoSEQ multiplex PCR; TCRdb's table is partial and in-frame only. This table has over 350,000 clones, 85% to 95% appearing once. Material for sequencing was thymocytes. The genes are TRBV27 and TRBJ2-7; 9 bases align to TRBD1. The sequence was collected from a human donor. CDR3 bases: TGTGCCAGCAGTTTATGGGACAGGGATGGCTACGAGCAGTACTTC. As protein: CASSLWDRDGYEQYF.